Sequencing of this T cell receptor beta chain was carried out in a study of T cells in Graves' hyperthyroidism and ophthalmopathy (dated by TCRdb to 2018 to 2020). Regarding the research as a whole: Peripheral blood samples were taken at the time of initial diagnosis, prior to any treatment. To identify TCR V-J signatures that set the groups apart, the researchers used a discovery cohort of roughly 100 patients, made up of about 44 with Graves' ophthalmopathy and 57 with stable Graves' hyperthyroidism. Prospective prediction of ophthalmopathy was tested in an independent validation cohort consisting of 18 hyperthyroidism patients and 15 to 17 patients who later progressed to ophthalmopathy. For training and testing, the roughly 100 patients in the discovery cohort were randomly divided in a 7:3 ratio. In addition, the study compared T-cell repertoires in thyroid tissue and in blood from 6 or 7 Graves' hyperthyroidism patients. Following sampling, methimazole starting at 30 mg daily was given to hyperthyroidism patients, and high-dose intravenous methylprednisolone was given to ophthalmopathy patients. The paper reports TCR Vbeta CDR3 sequencing of over 130 peripheral blood samples: 40 to 45 ophthalmopathy, under 85 hyperthyroidism and around 17 progressor patients. The full study reports these points: During validation, the model predicted progression to ophthalmopathy a median of around 6 months ahead of onset, with approximately 70% sensitivity and 72.22% specificity. Blood samples also contained most of the expanded thyroid clonotypes (frequency above 0.001), which suggests that blood repertoires may reflect thyroid immune responses. A 13 V-J signature model separated ophthalmopathy from stable hyperthyroidism, with roughly 88% sensitivity and 81.08% specificity in cross-validation and 80%/75% in testing. Sample size was not statistically predetermined, and blinding of investigators to group allocation was not performed.

In this sample, this clonotype turned up many times. Its antigen is currently not known. No base-level quality is on record; no much larger clone is a single base apart. Stable Graves' hyperthyroidism was defined as the absence of progression to ophthalmopathy over 18 months of follow-up. Hyperthyroidism patients were newly diagnosed, had a disease duration of under 2 months, and were aged 18 to 65 years. Exclusion was applied to patients with uncontrolled infections, other autoimmune diseases, pregnancy or lactation. Diagnoses were established on the basis of clinical symptoms, serum thyroxine and TRAb, thyroid ultrasound, and orbital computed tomography. PBMCs were separated from under 11 ml of fresh peripheral blood using Ficoll-Paque density gradient centrifugation. Total RNA was extracted using Trizol reagent, and RNA quality was assessed on an Agilent 2100 Bioanalyzer. Amplification of TCR beta CDR3 regions was carried out from RNA transcripts. The first round of RT-PCR for the TCR CDR3 was performed with the HTBI primer set and the Qiagen OneStep RT-PCR kit. A second multiplex PCR round built the libraries, followed by size selection and purification. Paired-end sequencing of the libraries was performed with 100 bp reads on an Illumina HiSeq2000. Concerning the study's data processing: SOAPnuke was used to process the raw data, with reads discarded if the reads contained adapters or uncalled bases, had a mean Phred below 15, or lacked an exact constant-primer or identifier match. High-quality paired reads were merged with COPE v1.2.5, and unique nucleotide sequences were defined as clonotypes. MiTCR v1.1 was used to align clonotypes to the IMGT TRBV, TRBD and TRBJ reference segments. Only V-J combinations with frequency above 0.0001, covering 99.2% of repertoires, were analysed. A TCS score was defined as the ratio of F50 (clonal expansion) to E x V (chaos), with BLOSUM62-based TCRdist applied between CDR3 peptides within each V-J. Welch's t-statistics and random forest reduced 500 to 550 V-J features to roughly 13, which were used in a naive Bayes classifier (R e1071). Using fastp at Q25 and MiXCR, TCRdb reprocessed the public reads and kept productive beta chains. One record per CDR3 amino acid sequence lists the most common genes and DNA. Here the V and J calls rest on TCRdb's processing, not on the authors' analysis. In this sample the table shows about 210,000 distinct CDR3 sequences, 15% to 20% of which occur a single time. The ten largest clones add up to about 41% of the sample.

Taken from the germline V gene, the CDR1 and CDR2 loops are ENHRY and SYGVKD. Deletion took 6 bases off V and 4 bases off J, with a span of 18 bases between the germline ends. The CDR3 sequence holds 15 residues, the cysteine and phenylalanine included. Only the CDR3 portion is preserved as DNA: 45 bases, with reading frame beginning at the first base. What was sequenced was blood. This TCR was sampled from a man aged 35 to 55 with Graves' hyperthyroidism. The chain uses TRBV10-3 and TRBJ2-5; TRBD2 could be the D gene, as 5 bases match. The DNA is as follows: TGTGCCATCAGCGATCAAAAAGGACGGGGAGAGACCCAGTACTTC. The resulting protein is CAISDQKGRGETQYF.